The TCR beta chain under discussion was sequenced for a study of T cell responses to AZD1222 COVID-19 vaccine. Clones were sequenced by immunoSEQ multiplex PCR, and TCRdb holds only the in-frame ones, with some missing. Among about 190,000 clones listed, approximately 87% were seen once. Details on this clone: Its antigen is not identified.

Study results and caveats: Clonal diversity was possibly underestimated, and white British individuals and females predominated among donors. Variant regions that are unmutated are reportedly the target of nearly half of spike-specific TCRs.

CDR1 and CDR2 from the germline V gene are SQVTM and ANQGSEA. Trimming removed 6 bases from V and 6 bases from J; junction bases left unmatched: 14. The CDR3 sequence is 15 residues long. This TCR came from an adult in good health. Sequenced here: peripheral blood, sampled on day 0 of MenACWY control vaccination. J is TRBJ2-3 and V is TRBV29-1; TRBD2 agrees at 8 bases. CDR3 DNA sequence: TGCAGCGTCGGACTAGCCGGGACCCTTGGGGATACGCAGTATTTT. This codes for CSVGLAGTLGDTQYF.